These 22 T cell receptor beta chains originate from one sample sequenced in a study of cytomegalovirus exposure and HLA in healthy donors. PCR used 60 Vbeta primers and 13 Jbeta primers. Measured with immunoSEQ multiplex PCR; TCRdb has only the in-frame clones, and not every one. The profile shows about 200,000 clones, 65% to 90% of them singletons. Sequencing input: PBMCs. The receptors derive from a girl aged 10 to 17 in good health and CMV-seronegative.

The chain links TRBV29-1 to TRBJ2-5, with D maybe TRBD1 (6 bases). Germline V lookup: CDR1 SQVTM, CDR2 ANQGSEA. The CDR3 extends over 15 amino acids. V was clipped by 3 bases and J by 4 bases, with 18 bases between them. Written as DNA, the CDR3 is TGCAGCGTTGATCGTGGGGACACATCAAGAGAGACCCAGTACTTC. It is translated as CSVDRGDTSRETQYF.

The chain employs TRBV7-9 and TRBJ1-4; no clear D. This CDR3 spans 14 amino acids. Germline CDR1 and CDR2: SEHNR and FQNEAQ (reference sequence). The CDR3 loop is CGGSGEATNEKLFF. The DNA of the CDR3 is TGTGGAGGTTCGGGAGAAGCAACTAATGAAAAACTGTTTTTT.

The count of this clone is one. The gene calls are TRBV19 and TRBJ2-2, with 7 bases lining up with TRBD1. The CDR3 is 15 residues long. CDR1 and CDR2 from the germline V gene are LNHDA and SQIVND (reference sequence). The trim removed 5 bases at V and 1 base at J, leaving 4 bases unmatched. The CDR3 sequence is CASSLGTVNTGELFF. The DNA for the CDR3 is TGTGCCAGTAGTCTCGGGACAGTGAACACCGGGGAGCTGTTTTTT. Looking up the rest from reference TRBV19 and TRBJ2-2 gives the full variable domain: DGGITQSPKYLFRKEGQNVTLSCEQNLNHDAMYWYRQDPGQGLRLIYYSQIVNDFQKGDIAEGYSVSREKKESFPLTVTSAQKNPTAFYLCASSLGTVNTGELFFGEGSRLTVL.

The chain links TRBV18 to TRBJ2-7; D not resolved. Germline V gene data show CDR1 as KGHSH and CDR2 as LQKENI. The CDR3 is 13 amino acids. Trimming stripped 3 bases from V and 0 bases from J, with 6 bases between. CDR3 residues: CASSPVNSYEQYF. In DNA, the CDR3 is TGTGCCAGCTCACCTGTAAACTCCTACGAGCAGTACTTC.

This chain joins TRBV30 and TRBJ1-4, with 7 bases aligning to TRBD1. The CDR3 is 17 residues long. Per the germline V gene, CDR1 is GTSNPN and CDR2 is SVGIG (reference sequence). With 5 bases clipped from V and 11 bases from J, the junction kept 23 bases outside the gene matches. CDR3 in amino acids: CAWGADRALANPSKLFF. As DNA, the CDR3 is TGTGCCTGGGGGGCCGACAGGGCCCTCGCTAATCCCTCTAAACTGTTTTTT.

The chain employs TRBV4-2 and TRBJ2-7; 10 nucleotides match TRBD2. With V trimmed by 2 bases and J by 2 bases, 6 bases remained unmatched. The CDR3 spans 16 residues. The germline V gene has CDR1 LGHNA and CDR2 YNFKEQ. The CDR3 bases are TGTGCCAGCAGCCAACGAGCGGGGGGGCCAACCTACGAGCAGTACTTC. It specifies CASSQRAGGPTYEQYF.

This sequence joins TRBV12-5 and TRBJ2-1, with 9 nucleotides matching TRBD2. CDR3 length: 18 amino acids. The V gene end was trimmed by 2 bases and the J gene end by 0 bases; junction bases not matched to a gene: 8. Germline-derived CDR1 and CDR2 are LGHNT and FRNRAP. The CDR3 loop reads CASGLNSGGRSSYNEQFF. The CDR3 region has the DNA TGTGCTAGTGGTTTGAACAGCGGGGGGCGGAGCTCCTACAATGAGCAGTTCTTC.

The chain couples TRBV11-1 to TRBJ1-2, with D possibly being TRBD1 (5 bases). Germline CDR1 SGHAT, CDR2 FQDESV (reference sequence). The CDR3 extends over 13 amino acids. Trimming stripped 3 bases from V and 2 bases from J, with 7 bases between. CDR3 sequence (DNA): TGTGCCAGCAGCTTTTCAGGGAACTATGGCTACACCTTC. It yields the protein CASSFSGNYGYTF.

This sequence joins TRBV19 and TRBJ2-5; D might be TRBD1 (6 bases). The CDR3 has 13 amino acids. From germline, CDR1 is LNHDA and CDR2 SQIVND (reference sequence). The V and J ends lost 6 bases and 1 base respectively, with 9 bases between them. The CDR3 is CASRGQSQETQYF. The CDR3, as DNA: TGTGCCAGTAGAGGACAGTCCCAAGAGACCCAGTACTTC.

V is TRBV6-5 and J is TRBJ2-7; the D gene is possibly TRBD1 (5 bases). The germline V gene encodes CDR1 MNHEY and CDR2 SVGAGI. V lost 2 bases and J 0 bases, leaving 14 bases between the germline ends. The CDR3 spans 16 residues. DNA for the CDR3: TGTGCCAGCAGTTACGGGGCGACACAGGACTCCTACGAGCAGTACTTC. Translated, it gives CASSYGATQDSYEQYF.

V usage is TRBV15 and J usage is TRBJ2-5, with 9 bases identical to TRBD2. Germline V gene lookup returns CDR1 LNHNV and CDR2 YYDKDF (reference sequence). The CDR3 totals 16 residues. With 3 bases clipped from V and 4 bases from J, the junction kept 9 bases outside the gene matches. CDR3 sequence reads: CATSRLVAGARETQYF. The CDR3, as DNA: TGTGCCACCAGCAGGTTGGTAGCGGGAGCCCGAGAGACCCAGTACTTC.

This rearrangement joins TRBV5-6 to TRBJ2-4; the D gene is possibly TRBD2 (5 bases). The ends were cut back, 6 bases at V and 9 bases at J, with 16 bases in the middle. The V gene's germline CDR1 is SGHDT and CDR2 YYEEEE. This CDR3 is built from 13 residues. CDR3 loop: CASTLRGRVIQYF. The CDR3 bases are TGTGCCAGCACCCTCCGGGGTAGGGTCATTCAGTACTTC.

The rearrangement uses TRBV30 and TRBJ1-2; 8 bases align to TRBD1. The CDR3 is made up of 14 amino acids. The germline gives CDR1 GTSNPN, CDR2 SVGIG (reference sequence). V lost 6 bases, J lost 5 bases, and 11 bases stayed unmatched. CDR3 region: CACEGQDSGYGYTF. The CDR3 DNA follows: TGTGCCTGCGAGGGACAGGACTCAGGGTATGGCTACACCTTC. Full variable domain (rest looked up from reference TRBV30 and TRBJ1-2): SQTIHQWPATLVQPVGSPLSLECTVEGTSNPNLYWYRQAAGRGLQLLFYSVGIGQISSEVPQNLSASRPQDRQFILSSKKLLLSDSGFYLCACEGQDSGYGYTFGSGTRLTVV.

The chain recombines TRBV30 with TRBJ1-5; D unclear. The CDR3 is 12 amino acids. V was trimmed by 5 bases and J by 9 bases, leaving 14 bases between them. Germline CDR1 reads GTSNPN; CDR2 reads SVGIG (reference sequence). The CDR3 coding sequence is TGTGCCTGGGCAAGACCCAGCGGGCCCCAGCATTTT. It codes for CAWARPSGPQHF.

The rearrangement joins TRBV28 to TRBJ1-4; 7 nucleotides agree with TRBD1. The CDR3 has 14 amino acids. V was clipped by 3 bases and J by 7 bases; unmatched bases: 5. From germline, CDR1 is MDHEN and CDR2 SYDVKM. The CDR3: CASSFEQGIEKLFF. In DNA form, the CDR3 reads TGTGCCAGCAGTTTTGAACAGGGGATTGAAAAACTGTTTTTT.

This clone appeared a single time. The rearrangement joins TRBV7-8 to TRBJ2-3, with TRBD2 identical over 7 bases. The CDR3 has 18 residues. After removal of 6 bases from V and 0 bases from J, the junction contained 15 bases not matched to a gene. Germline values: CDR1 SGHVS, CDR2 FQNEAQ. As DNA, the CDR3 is TGTGCCAGCAGATTTACTAGCGATCTAGACTATAGCACAGATACGCAGTATTTT. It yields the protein CASRFTSDLDYSTDTQYF.

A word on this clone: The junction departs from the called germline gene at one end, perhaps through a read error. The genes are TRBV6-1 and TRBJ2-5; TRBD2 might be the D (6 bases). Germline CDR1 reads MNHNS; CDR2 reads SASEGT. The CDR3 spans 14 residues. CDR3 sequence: CASSHLMREEAQYF. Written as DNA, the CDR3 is TGTGCCAGCAGCCACCTTATGCGGGAAGAGGCCCAGTACTTC.

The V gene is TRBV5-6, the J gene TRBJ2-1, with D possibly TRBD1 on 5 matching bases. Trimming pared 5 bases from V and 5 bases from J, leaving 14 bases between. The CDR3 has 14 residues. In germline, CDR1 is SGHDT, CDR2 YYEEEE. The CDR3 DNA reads TGTGCCAGCAGGAACCAAGGGGCCGACAATGAGCAGTTCTTC. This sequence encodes CASRNQGADNEQFF.

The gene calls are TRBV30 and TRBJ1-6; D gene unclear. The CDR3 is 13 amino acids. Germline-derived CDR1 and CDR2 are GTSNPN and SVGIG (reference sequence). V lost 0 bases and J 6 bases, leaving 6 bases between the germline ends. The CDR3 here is CAWSVRVNSPLHF. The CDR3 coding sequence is TGTGCCTGGAGTGTTCGCGTTAATTCACCCCTCCACTTT.

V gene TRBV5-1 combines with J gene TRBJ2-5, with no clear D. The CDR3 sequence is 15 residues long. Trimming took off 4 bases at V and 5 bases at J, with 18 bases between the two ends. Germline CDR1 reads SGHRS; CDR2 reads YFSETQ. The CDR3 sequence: CASSPQVGFRETQYF. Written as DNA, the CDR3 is TGCGCCAGCAGCCCTCAGGTTGGGTTTCGGGAGACCCAGTACTTC. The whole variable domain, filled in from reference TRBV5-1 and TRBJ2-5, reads KAGVTQTPRYLIKTRGQQVTLSCSPISGHRSVSWYQQTPGQGLQFLFEYFSETQRNKGNFPGRFSGRQFSNSRSEMNVSTLELGDSALYLCASSPQVGFRETQYFGPGTRLLVL.

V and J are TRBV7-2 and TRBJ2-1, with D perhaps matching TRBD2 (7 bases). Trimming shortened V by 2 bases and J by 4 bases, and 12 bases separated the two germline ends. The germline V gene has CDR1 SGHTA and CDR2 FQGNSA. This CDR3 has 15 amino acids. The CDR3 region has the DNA TGTGCCAGCAGCTTAACGGGGGGCGGGTACAATGAGCAGTTCTTC. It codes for CASSLTGGGYNEQFF. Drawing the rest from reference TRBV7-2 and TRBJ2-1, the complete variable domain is GAGVSQSPSNKVTEKGKDVELRCDPISGHTALYWYRQSLGQGLEFLIYFQGNSAPDKSGLPSDRFSAERTGGSVSTLTIQRTQQEDSAVYLCASSLTGGGYNEQFFGPGTRLTVL.

CDR3 coding DNA: TGCGCCAGCAGCCAAGTGGTCGGTAGCAATCAGCCCCAGCATTTT. It codes for CASSQVVGSNQPQHF. The gene calls are TRBV4-1 and TRBJ1-5, with D unresolved. Germline lookup yields CDR1 MGHRA and CDR2 YSYEKL. Trimming took off 1 base at V and 0 bases at J, with 7 bases between the two ends. The CDR3 has 15 residues.